A single sample is the source of the 18 T cell receptor beta chains below, sequenced in a study of cytomegalovirus exposure and HLA in healthy donors. PCR involved 60 Vbeta and 13 Jbeta primers. Method: immunoSEQ multiplex PCR; TCRdb's copy keeps in-frame clones and lacks some. The sample includes 100,000 to 150,000 clones, about 80% of them seen just once. Sample: PBMCs. The receptors here all came from a woman in her thirties or forties in good health and CMV-seropositive.

The rearrangement joins TRBV9 to TRBJ2-1, with 7 nucleotides matching TRBD1. This CDR3 contains 13 residues. V gave up 0 bases and J gave up 6 bases; unmatched junction bases: 0. Germline-derived CDR1 and CDR2 are SGDLS and YYNGEE. In nucleotides, the CDR3 is TGTGCCAGCAGCGTAGCAGGGGGCAATGAGCAGTTCTTC. Translation: CASSVAGGNEQFF.

V gene TRBV6-1 combines with J gene TRBJ1-4; unclear D gene. CDR1 and CDR2 from the germline V gene are MNHNS and SASEGT. Trimming left V 5 bases short and J 0 bases short, with 10 bases between. The length of the CDR3 is 15 residues. CDR3 amino acids: CASSIGVATNEKLFF. As DNA, the CDR3 is TGTGCCAGCAGTATCGGTGTTGCAACTAATGAAAAACTGTTTTTT.

V usage is TRBV2 and J usage is TRBJ1-1, with 8 bases that match TRBD1. The CDR3 has 15 amino acids. Looked up from germline, CDR1 is SNHLY and CDR2 is FYNNEI. The V gene end was trimmed by 6 bases and the J gene end by 4 bases; junction bases not matched to a gene: 10. Written as DNA, the CDR3 is TGTGCCAGCAGCTCCGCGACAGGGGTAGGCACTGAAGCTTTCTTT. Translated: CASSSATGVGTEAFF.

The genes are TRBV6-5 and TRBJ2-2; D uncertain. The V gene lost 0 bases and the J gene lost 5 bases, with 10 bases spanning the gap. This CDR3 has 15 residues. Looked up from germline, CDR1 is MNHEY and CDR2 is SVGAGI. The CDR3 protein is CASSYSSGFTGELFF. The CDR3 DNA sequence: TGTGCCAGCAGTTACTCCTCCGGTTTTACCGGGGAGCTGTTTTTT.

This chain links TRBV9 with TRBJ1-2; 7 bases fit TRBD1. CDR3 size: 15 residues. V lost 3 bases to trimming and J lost 2 bases; unmatched junction nucleotides: 7. The germline V gene encodes CDR1 SGDLS and CDR2 YYNGEE. The CDR3 region is CASSAGQATNYGYTF. DNA for the CDR3: TGTGCCAGCAGCGCCGGACAGGCGACAAACTATGGCTACACCTTC.

This clone was seen a handful of times. The gene calls are TRBV5-1 and TRBJ2-1, with TRBD2 matching 7 bases. This CDR3 is 15 amino acids long. V trimming: 3 bases; J trimming: 6 bases; junction bases outside the gene matches: 9. CDR1 SGHRS and CDR2 YFSETQ come from the germline V gene. CDR3 sequence reads: CASSWGGVPPNEQFF. The DNA for the CDR3 is TGCGCCAGCAGCTGGGGGGGGGTCCCTCCCAATGAGCAGTTCTTC.

The gene calls are TRBV7-9 and TRBJ2-7, with 7 bases aligning to TRBD1. V gave up 5 bases and J gave up 6 bases; unmatched junction bases: 13. This CDR3 is built from 15 residues. Germline values: CDR1 SEHNR, CDR2 FQNEAQ (reference sequence). The CDR3 sequence: CASSPSLGGLREQYF. CDR3 bases: TGTGCCAGCAGCCCCTCGCTAGGGGGCCTGCGCGAGCAGTACTTC.

The CDR3 sequence: CASSGTSGSSRSYEQYF. The CDR3, as DNA: TGCGCCAGCTCAGGGACTAGCGGGAGCTCACGCTCCTACGAGCAGTACTTC. J is TRBJ2-7 and V is TRBV10-2; 14 bases match TRBD2. CDR3 length equals 17 residues. V lost 8 bases to trimming and J lost 0 bases; unmatched junction nucleotides: 9. Germline V CDR1 and CDR2: WSHSY, SAAADI.

The chain is built from TRBV28 and TRBJ1-5, with TRBD1 matching over 8 bases. The CDR3 loop spans 21 amino acids. The V segment lost 8 bases and the J segment 0 bases; nucleotides outside the gene matches: 24. CDR1 and CDR2 (germline): MDHEN, SYDVKM. The CDR3 sequence: CASRPLGRGTGGLHSNQPQHF. CDR3 DNA sequence: TGTGCCAGCCGACCTTTAGGGAGGGGAACAGGGGGTCTTCATAGCAATCAGCCCCAGCATTTT.

The gene calls are TRBV4-1 and TRBJ2-1; 9 nucleotides agree with TRBD2. The CDR3 runs to 19 residues. Germline V gives CDR1 MGHRA, CDR2 YSYEKL. J lost 2 bases, V lost 3 bases, and 14 bases had no gene match. The CDR3 DNA reads TGCGCCAGCAGCCACTCCTCCCCCCAGGGCGGGAGGGCCTACAATGAGCAGTTCTTC. Amino acids: CASSHSSPQGGRAYNEQFF.

A single count supports this clone. The chain uses TRBV11-2 and TRBJ2-2, with D maybe TRBD2 (6 bases). V lost 3 bases to trimming and J lost 7 bases, with 15 bases between them. This CDR3 comprises 15 residues. Germline assignment: CDR1 SGHAT and CDR2 FQNNGV. The CDR3 protein is CASSFDVPGGGELFF. Here the CDR3 DNA reads TGTGCCAGCAGCTTTGACGTTCCCGGGGGCGGGGAGCTGTTTTTT. Based on the CDR3 plus reference TRBV11-2 and TRBJ2-2, the full variable domain is EAGVAQSPRYKIIEKRQSVAFWCNPISGHATLYWYQQILGQGPKLLIQFQNNGVVDDSQLPKDRFSAERLKGVDSTLKIQPAKLEDSAVYLCASSFDVPGGGELFFGEGSRLTVL.

This chain links TRBV10-3 with TRBJ2-1; TRBD1 matches 7 bases. CDR1 ENHRY and CDR2 SYGVKD come from the germline V gene. The length of the CDR3 is 15 residues. Trimming took 6 bases from V and 3 from J; bases not matched to a gene: 8. As DNA, the CDR3 is TGTGCCATCAGCCAGCCGGGACAGATCTACAATGAGCAGTTCTTC. Protein product: CAISQPGQIYNEQFF.

The chain uses TRBV30 and TRBJ1-2; 10 bases match TRBD1. The germline CDR1 and CDR2 sequences are GTSNPN and SVGIG (reference sequence). This CDR3 has 15 amino acids. V was pared by 3 bases and J by 7 bases, with 11 bases of the junction left unmatched. CDR3 in amino acids: CAWSPIDRGHFGYTF. CDR3 nucleotide sequence: TGTGCCTGGAGCCCCATTGACAGGGGGCATTTTGGCTACACCTTC.

The rearrangement uses TRBV6-5 and TRBJ1-2; the match to TRBD1 covers 8 bases. The CDR3 contains 14 residues. Germline loops: CDR1 MNHEY, CDR2 SVGAGI. The V and J ends lost 6 bases and 5 bases, in that order; junction bases with no gene match: 8. CDR3 in DNA: TGTGCCAGCAGAAAGCCACAGGGGGGGTATGGCTACACCTTC. It specifies CASRKPQGGYGYTF.

The V and J genes are TRBV6-5 and TRBJ1-5; TRBD1 matches 9 bases. J gave up 3 bases and V 6 bases, and 3 bases lay outside the gene matches. The V gene's germline CDR1 is MNHEY and CDR2 SVGAGI. This CDR3 is built from 14 residues. This chain's CDR3 is CASRRTGDNQPQHF. The CDR3 region has the DNA TGTGCCAGCAGGAGGACAGGGGACAATCAGCCCCAGCATTTT.

The V gene is TRBV2, the J gene TRBJ2-1; TRBD2 matches 7 bases. Per the germline V gene, CDR1 is SNHLY and CDR2 is FYNNEI. The CDR3 sequence is 15 residues long. The trim removed 2 bases at V and 4 bases at J, leaving 5 bases unmatched. CDR3 nucleotide sequence: TGTGCCAGCAGTGAATATCTAGCGGCGTACAATGAGCAGTTCTTC. It translates to CASSEYLAAYNEQFF.

The V and J genes are TRBV5-1 and TRBJ2-5; 8 bases match TRBD1. The germline CDR1 and CDR2 sequences are SGHRS and YFSETQ. V dropped 2 bases and J dropped 6; count of bases not matched to a gene: 6. This CDR3 is built from 14 residues. This chain's CDR3 is CASSLGQGWKTQYF. The CDR3 bases are TGCGCCAGCAGCTTAGGACAGGGTTGGAAGACCCAGTACTTC.

This clone came up a few times. The DNA of the CDR3 is TGTGCCAGCAGCTTAGGGACAGCCAACTCTGGAAACACCATATATTTT. Translation gives CASSLGTANSGNTIYF. The chain recombines TRBV5-6 with TRBJ1-3; TRBD1 agrees at 7 bases. Germline CDR1 and CDR2: SGHDT and YYEEEE. This CDR3 is built from 16 residues. Germline trimming cut 2 bases from V and 0 bases from J; bases unmatched to any gene: 5.